Following are 24 T cell receptor beta chains from one sample sequenced in a study of stem cell transplantation in POMP-related autoinflammatory disease. Some clones are missing from TCRdb's copy, which holds only in-frame ones; the method was immunoSEQ multiplex PCR. Of thousands of clones listed, just over 85% are singletons. Sequencing used CD8+ T cells from PBMCs, obtained after stem cell transplantation. The receptors were sampled from a human patient with POMP-related autoinflammation and immune dysregulation (PRAID). Some T cells may be the graft donor's.

This chain uses TRBV7-2 with TRBJ2-7; 9 nucleotides match TRBD2. Germline V gene lookup returns CDR1 SGHTA and CDR2 FQGNSA. This CDR3 has 17 amino acids. Trimming removed 11 bases from V and 2 bases from J; junction bases left unmatched: 19. The DNA for the CDR3 is TGTGCCTCCAGCCATTTCGGGCGGGAGGGCCCTGCCTACGAGCAGTACTTC. It yields the protein CASSHFGREGPAYEQYF.

This chain joins TRBV28 and TRBJ1-6; the D is unclear. V gave up 1 base and J gave up 9 bases, with 7 bases separating them. This CDR3 is built from 13 residues. The germline V gene encodes CDR1 MDHEN and CDR2 SYDVKM. The CDR3 loop is CASSLSGGSPLHF. In DNA form, the CDR3 reads TGTGCCAGCAGTTTATCGGGAGGTTCACCCCTCCACTTT.

The chain employs TRBV29-1 and TRBJ2-1; D may be TRBD2 (6 bases). Trimming cost V 6 bases and J 4 bases, with 13 bases left between them. The CDR3 is made up of 13 amino acids. In germline, CDR1 is SQVTM, CDR2 ANQGSEA. CDR3 protein: CSVSGGQYNEQFF. As DNA, the CDR3 is TGCAGCGTCAGCGGAGGGCAGTACAATGAGCAGTTCTTC.

J is TRBJ1-2 and V is TRBV5-1, with 8 positions matching TRBD1. J lost 3 bases, V lost 4 bases, and 5 bases had no gene match. The CDR3 contains 14 residues. Germline V gene lookup returns CDR1 SGHRS and CDR2 YFSETQ. In nucleotides, the CDR3 is TGCGCCAGCAGCAAACAGGGGGTAGACTATGGCTACACCTTC. Translating gives CASSKQGVDYGYTF.

The rearrangement links TRBV29-1 to TRBJ2-7, with TRBD1 identical over 9 bases. Germline V gives CDR1 SQVTM, CDR2 ANQGSEA. The CDR3 has 11 residues. Unmatched junction bases numbered 5, after V lost 5 bases and J lost 9 bases. CDR3 amino acids: CSVSDRGVQYF. CDR3 sequence (DNA): TGCAGCGTTTCAGACAGGGGGGTGCAGTACTTC.

This chain uses TRBV19 with TRBJ1-1, with D perhaps matching TRBD1 (6 bases). Looked up from germline, CDR1 is LNHDA and CDR2 is SQIVND (reference sequence). The germline V and J ends were trimmed by 8 bases and 5 bases, with 9 bases remaining between them. The CDR3 is 11 amino acids. The CDR3 reads CASGGGTEAFF. The CDR3 DNA reads TGTGCCAGTGGAGGGGGAACTGAAGCTTTCTTT.

The chain couples TRBV7-8 to TRBJ2-4, with TRBD2 as a possible D gene (6 bases). V was pared by 5 bases and J by 0 bases, with 17 bases between. Germline-derived CDR1 and CDR2 are SGHVS and FQNEAQ. CDR3 length: 17 amino acids. The CDR3 sequence is CASSDTAGYLAKNIQYF. CDR3 DNA: TGTGCCAGCAGCGACACGGCGGGATATTTAGCCAAAAACATTCAGTACTTC.

This clone appeared a few times. V gene TRBV27 combines with J gene TRBJ2-7, with 9 nucleotides matching TRBD1. In germline, CDR1 is MNHEY, CDR2 SMNVEV (reference sequence). The CDR3 totals 14 residues. Trimming took 2 bases from V and 6 from J; bases not matched to a gene: 5. This CDR3 is CASSLLDRGSEQYF. The CDR3 DNA reads as TGTGCCAGCAGTTTACTAGACAGGGGGAGCGAGCAGTACTTC.

There are a few counts of this clone. The chain joins TRBV10-3 to TRBJ2-3; TRBD2 might be the D (5 bases). Germline CDR1 and CDR2: ENHRY and SYGVKD. The V and J ends lost 2 bases and 1 base respectively, with 10 bases between them. CDR3 length equals 15 residues. CDR3 protein: CAISELVGGTDTQYF. The CDR3 coding sequence is TGTGCCATCAGTGAGCTCGTGGGAGGCACAGATACGCAGTATTTT.

The chain combines TRBV7-3 with TRBJ2-7, with D perhaps matching TRBD1 (5 bases). The germline V gene encodes CDR1 SGHTA and CDR2 FQGTGA. The CDR3 sequence is 13 residues long. V was shortened by 4 bases and J by 2 bases, with 9 bases between the two germline ends. CDR3 region: CASSYGATYEQYF. DNA for the CDR3: TGTGCCAGCAGCTATGGGGCCACCTACGAGCAGTACTTC.

The rearrangement joins TRBV24-1 to TRBJ1-1; perhaps TRBD1 as D (5 bases). The germline gives CDR1 KGHDR, CDR2 SFDVKD. Trimming cost V 4 bases and J 4 bases, with 9 bases left between them. This CDR3 has 13 residues. This CDR3 is CATSEGQGTEAFF. CDR3 in DNA: TGTGCCACCAGTGAGGGGCAAGGCACTGAAGCTTTCTTT.

The chain uses TRBV19 and TRBJ1-2; maybe TRBD1 (6 bases). V dropped 9 bases and J dropped 2 bases, with 13 bases sitting between them. The CDR3 consists of 13 residues. CDR1 and CDR2 (germline): LNHDA, SQIVND (reference sequence). The CDR3 DNA reads TGTGCCAGCCGGCCAGGGGTGAACTATGGCTACACCTTC. Its protein product is CASRPGVNYGYTF.

This rearrangement joins TRBV27 to TRBJ1-1; 7 bases align to TRBD1. The J segment lost 4 bases and the V segment lost 10 bases, leaving 9 bases of the junction unmatched. The CDR3 runs 13 residues. Germline V lookup: CDR1 MNHEY, CDR2 SMNVEV (reference sequence). The CDR3 DNA reads as TGTGCCATCCGACAGGGAGCTGGCACTGAAGCTTTCTTT. Its protein is CAIRQGAGTEAFF.

V gene TRBV7-9 combines with J gene TRBJ2-1; 8 nucleotides match TRBD1. CDR1 and CDR2 from the germline V gene are SEHNR and FQNEAQ (reference sequence). CDR3 length equals 13 residues. V lost 5 bases to trimming and J lost 8 bases; unmatched junction nucleotides: 5. This CDR3 reads CASSPETGDEQFF. CDR3 coding DNA: TGTGCCAGCAGCCCCGAGACAGGGGATGAGCAGTTCTTC.

The rearrangement uses TRBV19 and TRBJ1-4; D gene uncertain. The CDR3 has 15 residues. The V and J ends lost 8 bases and 5 bases respectively, with 18 bases between them. From germline, CDR1 is LNHDA and CDR2 SQIVND (reference sequence). The CDR3 sequence is CASSPSSMVNEKLFF. In nucleotides, the CDR3 is TGTGCCAGTTCCCCCTCCTCGATGGTGAATGAAAAACTGTTTTTT.

The rearrangement joins TRBV6-5 to TRBJ2-5, with 9 bases identical to TRBD1. From germline, CDR1 is MNHEY and CDR2 SVGAGI. CDR3 length: 15 residues. Trimming took 3 bases from V and 2 from J; bases not matched to a gene: 4. CDR3: CASSYGTGLQETQYF. The DNA of the CDR3 is TGTGCCAGCAGTTATGGGACAGGGCTACAAGAGACCCAGTACTTC.

This sequence joins TRBV6-5 and TRBJ2-1; 12 bases are a match to TRBD2. The ends lost 5 bases at V and 13 bases at J; junction bases unmatched: 6. The germline V gene encodes CDR1 MNHEY and CDR2 SVGAGI. The CDR3 covers 13 residues. CDR3 nucleotide sequence: TGTGCCAGCAGTACCCAACTAGCGGGGGGTCAGTTCTTC. This codes for CASSTQLAGGQFF.

J is TRBJ2-1 and V is TRBV27; 9 nucleotides align to TRBD2. Looked up from germline, CDR1 is MNHEY and CDR2 is SMNVEV (reference sequence). CDR3 size: 14 residues. V shed 5 bases and J 7 bases; nucleotides not matched to a gene: 6. CDR3 in DNA: TGTGCCAGCAGTGATAGCGGGAGTGGGAATGAGCAGTTCTTC. This translates into CASSDSGSGNEQFF.

This sequence joins TRBV4-2 and TRBJ2-5; D gene ambiguous. Germline V gene sequence: CDR1 LGHNA, CDR2 YNFKEQ. Trimming left V 1 base short and J 5 bases short, with 8 bases between. This CDR3 is built from 13 residues. This CDR3 is CASSQVSWETQYF. The CDR3 nucleotides read TGTGCCAGCAGCCAAGTTAGCTGGGAGACCCAGTACTTC.

The chain recombines TRBV19 with TRBJ1-2, with a possible D match to TRBD1 (5 bases). The V and J ends lost 7 bases and 6 bases respectively, with 12 bases between them. CDR1 and CDR2 (germline): LNHDA, SQIVND (reference sequence). The CDR3 totals 12 residues. The CDR3 here is CASTTSRDGYTF. The CDR3 nucleotides are TGTGCCAGTACCACTTCCAGGGATGGCTACACCTTC.

V and J are TRBV29-1 and TRBJ2-5; the match to TRBD2 covers 9 bases. The CDR3 consists of 14 residues. Losses at the gene ends were 0 bases for V and 5 bases for J; bases not matched to a gene: 4. CDR1 and CDR2 from the germline V gene are SQVTM and ANQGSEA. The CDR3 loop is CSVEDGLAGETQYF. The CDR3 nucleotides are TGCAGCGTTGAAGATGGGCTAGCGGGGGAGACCCAGTACTTC.

J is TRBJ2-6 and V is TRBV6-5; possible D gene TRBD1, 5 bases. CDR1 and CDR2 (germline): MNHEY, SVGAGI. Between the trimmed V and J ends, which lost 6 bases and 0 bases, there was a span of 9 bases. The CDR3 is 15 residues long. The CDR3 protein is CASSSDSSGANVLTF. The CDR3 DNA reads TGTGCCAGCAGCTCTGACAGCTCTGGGGCCAACGTCCTGACTTTC.

The chain employs TRBV11-2 and TRBJ1-1; D is possibly TRBD1 (6 bases). CDR3 length equals 16 residues. The V end was cut by 5 bases, the J end by 8 bases, with 24 bases between. CDR1 is SGHAT, CDR2 FQNNGV, per germline. CDR3 bases: TGTGCCAGCAGCCGGGCGGGGGCAGGGGCCCTGACGGAAGCTTTCTTT. The encoded protein is CASSRAGAGALTEAFF.

V usage is TRBV7-9 and J usage is TRBJ1-1; 7 nucleotides line up with TRBD1. The germline V gene encodes CDR1 SEHNR and CDR2 FQNEAQ (reference sequence). J lost 7 bases, V lost 8 bases, and 7 bases had no gene match. The CDR3 sequence is 12 residues long. CDR3 loop: CASLKDRDEAFF. DNA of the CDR3: TGTGCCAGCTTAAAAGACAGGGATGAAGCTTTCTTT.